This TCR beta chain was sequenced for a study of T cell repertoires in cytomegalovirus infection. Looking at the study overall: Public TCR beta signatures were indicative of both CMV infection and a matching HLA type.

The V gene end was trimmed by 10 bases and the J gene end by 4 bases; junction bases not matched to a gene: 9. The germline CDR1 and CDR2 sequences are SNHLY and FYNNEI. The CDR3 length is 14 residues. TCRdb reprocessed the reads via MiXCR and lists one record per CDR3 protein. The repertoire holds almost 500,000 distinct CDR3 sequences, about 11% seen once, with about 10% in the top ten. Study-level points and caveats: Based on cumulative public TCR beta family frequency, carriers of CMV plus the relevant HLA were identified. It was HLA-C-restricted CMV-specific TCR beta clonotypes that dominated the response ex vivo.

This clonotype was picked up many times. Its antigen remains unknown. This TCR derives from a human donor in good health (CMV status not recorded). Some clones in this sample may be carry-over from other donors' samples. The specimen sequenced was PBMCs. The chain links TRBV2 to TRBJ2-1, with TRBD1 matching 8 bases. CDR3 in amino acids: CAISATGVYNEQFF. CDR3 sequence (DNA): TGTGCCATCTCCGCGACAGGGGTATACAATGAGCAGTTCTTC.